Listed below are T cell receptor beta chains from one sample, sequenced in a study of siplizumab effects on memory and regulatory T cells. Clones were sequenced by immunoSEQ multiplex PCR, and TCRdb holds only the in-frame ones, with some missing. The sample lists around 87,000 clones, 85% to 90% occurring once. The sample comprised CD4+ T cells sorted from blood. These receptors were taken from a human donor in good health. CDR3s include the opening cysteine and the closing phenylalanine or tryptophan. The order of the fields is D gene, clone size, V gene, J gene, CDR3 protein, CDR3 DNA. The D gene is left open where the match is weak. Clone size is not always given. Where it is, it says once, few, many or a class for expanded clones.

D gene: TRBD2
clone size: -
V gene: TRBV10-3
J gene: TRBJ2-7
CDR3 protein: CATRVAAGSTYEQYF
CDR3 DNA: TGTGCCACCAGGGTTGCAGCGGGAAGCACCTACGAGCAGTACTTC

D gene: -
clone size: -
V gene: TRBV5-1
J gene: TRBJ2-5
CDR3 protein: CASSLALQIETQYF
CDR3 DNA: TGCGCCAGCAGCTTGGCTCTCCAGATTGAGACCCAGTACTTC

D gene: -
clone size: -
V gene: TRBV19
J gene: TRBJ1-1
CDR3 protein: CASSIGGQMNTEAFF
CDR3 DNA: TGTGCCAGTAGTATAGGAGGGCAGATGAACACTGAAGCTTTCTTT

D gene: -
clone size: few
V gene: TRBV18
J gene: TRBJ2-5
CDR3 protein: CASSPQAGVYVETQYF
CDR3 DNA: TGTGCCAGCTCCCCTCAGGCCGGGGTCTACGTGGAGACCCAGTACTTC

D gene: -
clone size: once
V gene: TRBV29-1
J gene: TRBJ1-2
CDR3 protein: CSVSHRNYGYTF
CDR3 DNA: TGCAGCGTTTCACACCGTAACTATGGCTACACCTTC

D gene: TRBD1
clone size: -
V gene: TRBV10-3
J gene: TRBJ2-1
CDR3 protein: CAIRGQEDNEQFF
CDR3 DNA: TGTGCCATCAGGGGACAGGAGGACAATGAGCAGTTCTTC

D gene: -
clone size: -
V gene: TRBV6-1
J gene: TRBJ1-5
CDR3 protein: CASSPSGVSSQPQHF
CDR3 DNA: TGTGCCAGCAGTCCTTCAGGGGTGAGTAGTCAGCCCCAGCATTTT

D gene: -
clone size: -
V gene: TRBV5-4
J gene: TRBJ2-1
CDR3 protein: CASSLAGPAGEQFF
CDR3 DNA: TGTGCCAGCAGCTTGGCGGGGCCGGCGGGAGAGCAGTTCTTC

D gene: -
clone size: -
V gene: TRBV7-9
J gene: TRBJ1-5
CDR3 protein: CASSLFGVGNNQPQHF
CDR3 DNA: TGTGCCAGCAGCTTATTTGGGGTAGGCAACAATCAGCCCCAGCATTTT

D gene: TRBD1
clone size: -
V gene: TRBV4-2
J gene: TRBJ1-2
CDR3 protein: CASSLGTGYGYTF
CDR3 DNA: TGTGCCAGCAGCTTGGGGACAGGGTATGGCTACACCTTC

D gene: TRBD2
clone size: -
V gene: TRBV14
J gene: TRBJ2-1
CDR3 protein: CASSQTLAGGNEQFF
CDR3 DNA: TGTGCCAGCAGCCAGACACTAGCGGGAGGGAATGAGCAGTTCTTC

D gene: -
clone size: -
V gene: TRBV11-2
J gene: TRBJ2-7
CDR3 protein: CASSLDLIQASYEQYF
CDR3 DNA: TGTGCCAGCAGCTTAGATCTTATACAGGCCTCCTACGAGCAGTACTTC

D gene: -
clone size: -
V gene: TRBV9
J gene: TRBJ2-3
CDR3 protein: CASSVEERAPPDTQYF
CDR3 DNA: TGTGCCAGCAGCGTAGAGGAAAGGGCCCCTCCAGATACGCAGTATTTT

D gene: -
clone size: -
V gene: TRBV19
J gene: TRBJ1-5
CDR3 protein: CASSSSRNQPQHF
CDR3 DNA: TGTGCCAGTAGTTCATCGCGCAATCAGCCCCAGCATTTT

D gene: TRBD2
clone size: -
V gene: TRBV7-6
J gene: TRBJ2-1
CDR3 protein: CASSSGSGRISYNEQFF
CDR3 DNA: TGTGCCAGCAGCTCCGGAAGCGGGAGAATCTCCTACAATGAGCAGTTCTTC

D gene: -
clone size: -
V gene: TRBV2
J gene: TRBJ2-5
CDR3 protein: CASIFGGGQETQYF
CDR3 DNA: TGTGCCAGCATATTTGGAGGGGGGCAAGAGACCCAGTACTTC

D gene: TRBD1
clone size: -
V gene: TRBV5-1
J gene: TRBJ2-5
CDR3 protein: CASSGTGGAGETQYF
CDR3 DNA: TGCGCCAGCAGCGGTACAGGGGGCGCGGGTGAGACCCAGTACTTC

D gene: -
clone size: -
V gene: TRBV7-2
J gene: TRBJ2-7
CDR3 protein: CASSQTGGSGYEQYF
CDR3 DNA: TGTGCCAGCAGCCAAACCGGGGGTAGCGGCTACGAGCAGTACTTC

D gene: -
clone size: -
V gene: TRBV12-5
J gene: TRBJ2-5
CDR3 protein: CASGLRLRGQETQYF
CDR3 DNA: TGTGCTAGTGGTTTGCGATTGCGGGGCCAAGAGACCCAGTACTTC

D gene: TRBD1
clone size: -
V gene: TRBV7-9
J gene: TRBJ2-3
CDR3 protein: CASSSGTGGTDTQYF
CDR3 DNA: TGTGCCAGCAGCTCTGGGACAGGGGGCACAGATACGCAGTATTTT

D gene: TRBD1
clone size: -
V gene: TRBV18
J gene: TRBJ2-7
CDR3 protein: CASSPGTGGAEEQYF
CDR3 DNA: TGTGCCAGCTCACCCGGGACAGGGGGCGCAGAAGAGCAGTACTTC

D gene: -
clone size: -
V gene: TRBV6-1
J gene: TRBJ2-3
CDR3 protein: CASSLGRGGTDTQYF
CDR3 DNA: TGTGCCAGCAGTCTAGGCAGGGGTGGTACAGATACGCAGTATTTT

D gene: TRBD1
clone size: -
V gene: TRBV7-8
J gene: TRBJ1-5
CDR3 protein: CASSRKQGSNQPQHF
CDR3 DNA: TGTGCCAGCAGCCGAAAACAGGGGTCGAATCAGCCCCAGCATTTT

D gene: TRBD2
clone size: -
V gene: TRBV9
J gene: TRBJ2-1
CDR3 protein: CASSGGTSVHEQFF
CDR3 DNA: TGTGCCAGCAGCGGGGGGACTAGCGTCCATGAGCAGTTCTTC

D gene: TRBD1
clone size: -
V gene: TRBV7-3
J gene: TRBJ2-2
CDR3 protein: CASSPSIGQAFTGELFF
CDR3 DNA: TGTGCCAGCAGCCCGAGCATCGGACAGGCCTTCACCGGGGAGCTGTTTTTT

D gene: -
clone size: few
V gene: TRBV4-1
J gene: TRBJ2-7
CDR3 protein: CASSQDNPLGAYEQYF
CDR3 DNA: TGCGCCAGCAGCCAAGATAACCCTCTCGGGGCCTACGAGCAGTACTTC

D gene: TRBD2
clone size: -
V gene: TRBV19
J gene: TRBJ2-4
CDR3 protein: CASSSGTSGSRGIQYF
CDR3 DNA: TGTGCCAGTAGTTCAGGGACTAGCGGGAGTAGGGGCATTCAGTACTTC

D gene: TRBD2
clone size: -
V gene: TRBV5-4
J gene: TRBJ2-2
CDR3 protein: CASSGGTSSPNTGELFF
CDR3 DNA: TGTGCCAGCAGCGGGGGGACTAGCAGCCCGAACACCGGGGAGCTGTTTTTT

D gene: -
clone size: -
V gene: TRBV15
J gene: TRBJ2-4
CDR3 protein: CATSRGASGTKNIQYF
CDR3 DNA: TGTGCCACCAGCAGAGGGGCCTCAGGTACCAAAAACATTCAGTACTTC

D gene: -
clone size: -
V gene: TRBV6-6
J gene: TRBJ2-7
CDR3 protein: CASRRESISYEQYF
CDR3 DNA: TGTGCCAGCAGACGGGAGTCTATTTCCTACGAGCAGTACTTC

D gene: -
clone size: -
V gene: TRBV6-6
J gene: TRBJ2-3
CDR3 protein: CASSYGGVSTDTQYF
CDR3 DNA: TGTGCCAGCAGTTACGGCGGGGTTAGCACAGATACGCAGTATTTT

D gene: TRBD1
clone size: -
V gene: TRBV5-8
J gene: TRBJ2-1
CDR3 protein: CASTLGQGAHNEQFF
CDR3 DNA: TGTGCCAGCACTTTGGGACAGGGGGCCCACAATGAGCAGTTCTTC

D gene: TRBD2
clone size: -
V gene: TRBV7-9
J gene: TRBJ2-7
CDR3 protein: CASSLLIPSSGRAVVEQYF
CDR3 DNA: TGTGCCAGCAGCTTATTAATCCCTTCTAGCGGGAGAGCCGTCGTCGAGCAGTACTTC

D gene: -
clone size: once
V gene: TRBV27
J gene: TRBJ2-7
CDR3 protein: CASSLRDYSSYEQYF
CDR3 DNA: TGTGCCAGCAGTTTACGAGACTACTCCTCCTACGAGCAGTACTTC

D gene: -
clone size: once
V gene: TRBV2
J gene: TRBJ1-1
CDR3 protein: CASSGQLNTEAFF
CDR3 DNA: TGTGCCAGCAGTGGGCAGCTCAACACTGAAGCTTTCTTT

D gene: TRBD1
clone size: -
V gene: TRBV19
J gene: TRBJ2-5
CDR3 protein: CASSRTDRVQETQYF
CDR3 DNA: TGTGCCAGTAGTAGGACCGACAGGGTTCAAGAGACCCAGTACTTC

D gene: TRBD1
clone size: -
V gene: TRBV10-3
J gene: TRBJ2-1
CDR3 protein: CAIRAGGGSYNEQFF
CDR3 DNA: TGTGCCATCAGGGCAGGGGGCGGCTCCTACAATGAGCAGTTCTTC

D gene: -
clone size: -
V gene: TRBV5-1
J gene: TRBJ2-6
CDR3 protein: CASSFGGPGANVLTF
CDR3 DNA: TGCGCCAGCAGCTTTGGGGGGCCTGGGGCCAACGTCCTGACTTTC

D gene: -
clone size: -
V gene: TRBV6-5
J gene: TRBJ2-3
CDR3 protein: CASSRDGDTQYF
CDR3 DNA: TGTGCCAGCAGTCGGGACGGAGATACGCAGTATTTT

D gene: -
clone size: -
V gene: TRBV7-3
J gene: TRBJ2-1
CDR3 protein: CASSLNSQGSNEQFF
CDR3 DNA: TGTGCCAGCAGCTTAAATTCCCAGGGATCCAATGAGCAGTTCTTC

D gene: TRBD1
clone size: -
V gene: TRBV2
J gene: TRBJ1-5
CDR3 protein: CASTPTGGNQPQHF
CDR3 DNA: TGTGCCAGCACTCCGACAGGGGGCAATCAGCCCCAGCATTTT

D gene: TRBD1
clone size: -
V gene: TRBV7-8
J gene: TRBJ2-1
CDR3 protein: CASSLGVAGGLRRNEQFF
CDR3 DNA: TGTGCCAGCAGCTTAGGGGTGGCAGGGGGTCTTCGAAGAAATGAGCAGTTCTTC